This entry describes one T cell receptor (beta chain). Its antigen is not known. This specimen comes from a study of beta chain features in type 1 diabetes. Reverse transcription of all isolated RNA meant that expressed TCRB transcripts were sequenced. This table comes from immunoSEQ multiplex PCR, and its TCRdb copy is limited to in-frame clones, with some not included. The sample has about 410,000 clones, 11% to 15% seen once; the top ten hold approximately 0.038%. V was clipped by 3 bases and J by 1 base, with 6 bases between them. In germline, CDR1 is WSHSY, CDR2 SAAADI. The CDR3 covers 13 residues. Study results and limitations: Comparison showed that naive, central memory and Treg TCRB repertoires appeared more similar among patients than among healthy donors. Patients with Type 1 diabetes showed moderately but significantly shorter TCRB CDR3s in all four CD4+ subsets. There were fewer insertions and more deletions at the VDJ junctions of type 1 diabetes patients. PCR might preferentially amplify shorter templates, equally in patients and controls.

V gene TRBV10-2 combines with J gene TRBJ1-1; perhaps TRBD1 as D (6 bases). The TCR originated in a man in his thirties or forties in good health. The source material was naive CD4+ T cells from blood. The CDR3 coding sequence is TGCGCCAGCAGTGAACAGGGGAACACTGAAGCTTTCTTT. Its protein product is CASSEQGNTEAFF.